This T cell receptor (beta chain) was captured in a study of T cells in narcolepsy. CDR3 length: 15 residues. The trim removed 1 base at V and 1 base at J, leaving 0 bases unmatched. Germline CDR1 and CDR2: GTSNPN and SVGIG (reference sequence). Study results and caveats: Comparing one patient's CSF and blood CD4+ clonotypes highlighted HCRT- and TRIB2-specific autoreactive clonotypes. Autoreactive clone sequences were missing from some blood memory CD4+ repertoires. Healthy controls reportedly lacked the autoreactive clonotypes serially found in patients' blood.

Some clones are missing from TCRdb's copy, which holds only in-frame ones; the method was immunoSEQ multiplex PCR. The sample consists of about 24,000 clones, more than 80% of them appearing once. As to this clone: Antigen: not known.

The TCR comes from a human donor with narcolepsy. The rearrangement joins TRBV30 to TRBJ2-4; 11 bases match TRBD1. Sequencing used CD45RA- memory CD4+ T cells from PBMCs. This chain's CDR3 is CAWSGDRGAKNIQYF. CDR3 coding DNA: TGTGCCTGGAGTGGGGACAGGGGGGCCAAAAACATTCAGTACTTC.